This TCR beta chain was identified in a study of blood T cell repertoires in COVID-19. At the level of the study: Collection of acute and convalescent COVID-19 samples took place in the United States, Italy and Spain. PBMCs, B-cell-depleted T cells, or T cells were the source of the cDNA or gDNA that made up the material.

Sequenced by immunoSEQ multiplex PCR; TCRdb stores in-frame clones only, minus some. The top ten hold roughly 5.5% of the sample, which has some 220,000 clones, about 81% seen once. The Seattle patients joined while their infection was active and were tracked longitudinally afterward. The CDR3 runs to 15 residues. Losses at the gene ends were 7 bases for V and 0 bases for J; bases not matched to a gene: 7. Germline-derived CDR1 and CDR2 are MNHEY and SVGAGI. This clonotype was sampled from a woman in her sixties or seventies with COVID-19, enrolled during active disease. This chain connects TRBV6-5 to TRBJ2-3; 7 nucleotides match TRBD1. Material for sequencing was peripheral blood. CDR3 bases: TGTGCCAGCACGGGGACAGTTACTAGCACAGATACGCAGTATTTT. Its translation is CASTGTVTSTDTQYF.